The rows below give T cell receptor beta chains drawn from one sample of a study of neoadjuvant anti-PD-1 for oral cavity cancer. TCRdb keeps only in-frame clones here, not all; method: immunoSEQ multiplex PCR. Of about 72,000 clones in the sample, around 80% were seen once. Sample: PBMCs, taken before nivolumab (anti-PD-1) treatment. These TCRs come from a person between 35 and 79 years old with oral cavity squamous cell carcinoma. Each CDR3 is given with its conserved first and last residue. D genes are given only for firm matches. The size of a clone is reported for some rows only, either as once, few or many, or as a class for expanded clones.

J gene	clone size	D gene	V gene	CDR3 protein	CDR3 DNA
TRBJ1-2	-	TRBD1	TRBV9	CASSVPLSPSTGGCCGYTF	TGTGCCAGCAGCGTACCCCTTTCCCCTTCGACAGGGGGCTGTTGTGGCTACACCTTC
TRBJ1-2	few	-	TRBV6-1	CASSWDLYGYTF	TGTGCCAGCAGTTGGGATCTCTATGGCTACACCTTC
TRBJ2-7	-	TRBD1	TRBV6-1	CASSEYITGGAHTYEQYF	TGTGCCAGCAGTGAATATATTACAGGGGGCGCCCACACCTACGAGCAGTACTTC
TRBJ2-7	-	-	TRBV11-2	CASSLVTVSYEQYF	TGTGCCAGCAGCTTAGTAACAGTCTCCTACGAGCAGTACTTC
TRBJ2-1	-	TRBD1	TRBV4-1	CASSQGRSRDRSNEQFF	TGCGCCAGCAGCCAAGGTCGTAGTCGGGACAGGTCCAATGAGCAGTTCTTC
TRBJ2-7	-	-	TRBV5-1	CASSSSYEQYF	TGCGCCAGCAGCTCCTCCTACGAGCAGTACTTC
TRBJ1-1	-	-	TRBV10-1	CASSEEYGPRGTEAFF	TGCGCCAGCAGTGAGGAATATGGGCCCCGGGGGACTGAAGCTTTCTTT
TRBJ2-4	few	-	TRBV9	CASSGFGGNIQYF	TGTGCCAGCAGCGGGTTCGGCGGAAACATTCAGTACTTC
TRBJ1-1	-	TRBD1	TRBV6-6	CASSHQGVGIEAFF	TGTGCCAGCAGTCATCAGGGGGTAGGGATTGAAGCTTTCTTT
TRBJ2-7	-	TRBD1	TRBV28	CASSSNRGDGSYEQYF	TGTGCCAGCAGTTCCAACAGGGGGGACGGCTCCTACGAGCAGTACTTC
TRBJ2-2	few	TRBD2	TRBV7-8	CASSTRLARTGELFF	TGTGCCAGCAGCACAAGACTAGCGAGGACCGGGGAGCTGTTTTTT
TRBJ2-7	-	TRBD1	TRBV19	CASSILQGPYEQYF	TGTGCCAGTAGTATCTTACAGGGGCCCTACGAGCAGTACTTC
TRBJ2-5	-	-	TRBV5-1	CASSRLQETQYF	TGCGCCAGCAGCCGGCTCCAAGAGACCCAGTACTTC
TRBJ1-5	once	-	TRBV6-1	CAGAPAYSNQPQHF	TGTGCCGGCGCCCCCGCTTATAGCAATCAGCCCCAGCATTTT
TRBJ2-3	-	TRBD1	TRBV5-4	CASSSQGADTQYF	TGTGCCAGCAGCTCACAGGGGGCAGATACGCAGTATTTT
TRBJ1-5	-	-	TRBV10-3	CAISGRLLNQPQHF	TGTGCCATCAGTGGGAGGCTGCTAAATCAGCCCCAGCATTTT
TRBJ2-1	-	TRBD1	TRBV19	CATGPGQGYNEQFF	TGTGCCACCGGACCGGGACAGGGATACAATGAGCAGTTCTTC
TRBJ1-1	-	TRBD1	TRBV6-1	CASSVRDRRLGTEAFF	TGTGCCAGCAGTGTACGGGACAGGCGGTTAGGCACTGAAGCTTTCTTT
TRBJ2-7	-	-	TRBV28	CASSFGFRTIYEQYF	TGTGCCAGCAGTTTCGGTTTTCGGACTATCTACGAGCAGTACTTC
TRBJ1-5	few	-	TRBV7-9	CASSLGTQPQHF	TGTGCCAGCAGCTTAGGGACGCAGCCCCAGCATTTT
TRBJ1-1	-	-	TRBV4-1	CASSIGHWNTEAFF	TGCGCCAGCAGCATAGGGCACTGGAACACTGAAGCTTTCTTT
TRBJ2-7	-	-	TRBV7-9	CASSLSRGPSPYEQYF	TGTGCCAGCAGCTTATCGCGCGGGCCCTCCCCCTACGAGCAGTACTTC
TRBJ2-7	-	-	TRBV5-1	CASSLESAPTYEQYF	TGCGCCAGCAGCTTGGAGTCTGCTCCTACCTACGAGCAGTACTTC
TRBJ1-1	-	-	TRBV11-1	CASSPGGYTEAFF	TGTGCCAGCAGCCCTGGGGGGTACACTGAAGCTTTCTTT
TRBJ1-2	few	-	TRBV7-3	CASSPGWSYGYTF	TGTGCCAGCAGCCCTGGATGGAGCTATGGCTACACCTTC
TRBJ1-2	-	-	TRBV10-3	CAAYDWRDGGNGYTF	TGTGCCGCCTACGATTGGCGGGACGGGGGTAATGGCTACACCTTC
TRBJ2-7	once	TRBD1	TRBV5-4	CASSFTGVYEQYF	TGTGCCAGCAGCTTTACAGGGGTGTACGAGCAGTACTTC